The 32 T cell receptor beta chains in this list originate from one sample, sequenced in a study of identical twins. TCRdb processed the 5' RACE reads anew with MiXCR; each CDR3 protein has one entry. The sample lists about 240,000 distinct CDR3 sequences, about an eighth seen once, with 4% in the top ten. The sample was also linked to a second study, of yellow fever vaccine responses in identical twins.

Specimen: memory (CD45RO+) T cells sorted from blood. These receptors originate from a woman aged 18 to 35 in good health.

This sequence joins TRBV29-1 and TRBJ2-4; D possibly corresponds to TRBD2 (6 bases). CDR3 size: 13 residues. The germline CDR1 and CDR2 sequences are SQVTM and ANQGSEA. The CDR3 DNA is TGCAGTGGTTTCCGGGGGGCCAAAAACATTCAGTACTTC. It specifies CSGFRGAKNIQYF.

The chain uses TRBV9 and TRBJ2-5; 7 bases fit TRBD1. CDR1 SGDLS and CDR2 YYNGEE come from the germline V gene. The CDR3 runs to 13 residues. V was clipped by 0 bases and J by 6 bases; unmatched bases: 2. The CDR3 is CASSVEGAQTQYF. CDR3 sequence (DNA): TGTGCCAGCAGCGTAGAGGGGGCCCAGACCCAGTACTTC. Based on the CDR3 plus reference TRBV9 and TRBJ2-5, the full variable domain is DSGVTQTPKHLITATGQRVTLRCSPRSGDLSVYWYQQSLDQGLQFLIQYYNGEERAKGNILERFSAQQFPDLHSELNLSSLELGDSALYFCASSVEGAQTQYFGPGTRLLVL.

The chain carries TRBV29-1 and TRBJ1-3, with D possibly being TRBD1 (6 bases). V shed 3 bases and J shed 4 bases, with 7 bases lying between them. The CDR3 runs 12 residues. Germline V CDR1 and CDR2: SQVTM, ANQGSEA. The CDR3 is CSVETGGNTIYF. In nucleotides, the CDR3 is TGCAGCGTTGAGACAGGAGGAAACACCATATATTTT.

Only a few counts were recorded for this clonotype. The V call is TRBV4-1, the J call TRBJ2-4; possible D gene TRBD1, 6 bases. The CDR3 is made up of 16 amino acids. Trimming took off 6 bases at V and 0 bases at J, with 15 bases between the two ends. Germline CDR1 is MGHRA and CDR2 is YSYEKL. In DNA form, the CDR3 reads TGCGCCAGCAGTCGGGACACCTCCCTAGCCAAAAACATTCAGTACTTC. Amino acids: CASSRDTSLAKNIQYF.

The table lists this clonotype with many counts. V is TRBV12-3 or TRBV12-4 and J is TRBJ2-1, with TRBD1 matching 7 bases. V shed 9 bases, J shed 7 bases, and the junction held 9 bases outside the gene matches. The CDR3 has 13 residues. CDR3 protein: CASADLQGNEQFF. The DNA of the CDR3 is TGTGCCAGTGCAGACTTACAGGGGAATGAGCAGTTCTTC.

This chain joins TRBV7-8 and TRBJ2-1, with 7 bases lining up with TRBD1. The junction had 11 bases not matched to a gene; V was cut back by 8 bases and J by 4 bases. The CDR3 spans 15 residues. Germline V CDR1 and CDR2: SGHVS, FQNEAQ. The CDR3 is CASSTGRGFYNEQFF. In nucleotides, the CDR3 is TGTGCCAGCTCAACGGGCAGGGGGTTTTACAATGAGCAGTTCTTC. The full variable domain, its missing parts supplied by reference TRBV7-8 and TRBJ2-1, is GAGVSQSPRYKVAKRGQDVALRCDPISGHVSLFWYQQALGQGPEFLTYFQNEAQLDKSGLPSDRFFAERPEGSVSTLKIQRTQQEDSAVYLCASSTGRGFYNEQFFGPGTRLTVL.

As concerns this clonotype: A much bigger clone sits one base away, suggesting this may be a read error. The chain uses TRBV12-3 or TRBV12-4 and TRBJ1-2; no clear D. V lost 10 bases and J 4 bases, leaving 22 bases between the germline ends. The CDR3 spans 15 residues. The CDR3 DNA reads TGTGCCAACAGCCCGGGAGTTGGACGGATCTATGGCTACACCTTC. This gives the protein CANSPGVGRIYGYTF.

The sample holds a few counts of this clonotype. The gene calls are TRBV24-1 and TRBJ2-1, with D unclear. Trimming cost V 4 bases and J 1 base, with 7 bases left between them. This CDR3 region has 14 residues. Germline V gives CDR1 KGHDR, CDR2 SFDVKD. The CDR3 protein is CATSEARSYNEQFF. For the CDR3, the DNA is TGTGCCACCAGTGAGGCGCGATCCTACAATGAGCAGTTCTTC.

In this sample, this clonotype turned up many times. The gene calls are TRBV3-1 and TRBJ2-7; TRBD2 agrees at 9 bases. This CDR3 region has 17 residues. In germline, CDR1 is LGHDT, CDR2 YNNKEL (reference sequence). V shed 4 bases, J shed 2 bases, and the junction held 12 bases outside the gene matches. This CDR3 is CASSPLPSGVNPYEQYF. The CDR3 DNA reads as TGTGCCAGCAGCCCCCTGCCTAGCGGGGTAAACCCCTACGAGCAGTACTTC.

The rearrangement links TRBV9 to TRBJ2-3, with a possible D match to TRBD2 (8 bases). Germline values: CDR1 SGDLS, CDR2 YYNGEE. The CDR3 runs to 15 residues. Trimming took off 0 bases at V and 9 bases at J, with 17 bases between the two ends. The CDR3 protein is CASSVEGGRGGTQYF. Here the CDR3 DNA reads TGTGCCAGCAGCGTAGAAGGGGGCCGGGGGGGAACGCAGTATTTT.

The chain joins TRBV5-6 to TRBJ2-3; D might be TRBD1 or TRBD2, each matching 6 bases. The CDR3 runs to 16 residues. CDR1 is SGHDT, CDR2 YYEEEE, per germline. Trimming pared 4 bases from V and 0 bases from J, leaving 15 bases between. In DNA form, the CDR3 reads TGTGCCAGCAGCCTTAGTGGGGGGCGAAGCACAGATACGCAGTATTTT. Protein: CASSLSGGRSTDTQYF.

The chain employs TRBV7-3 and TRBJ2-1; 13 bases are a match to TRBD2. CDR1 and CDR2 from the germline V gene are SGHTA and FQGTGA. The CDR3 is 15 amino acids. Trimming removed 6 bases from V and 9 bases from J; junction bases left unmatched: 8. The CDR3 is CASRLGTSGAGEQFF. CDR3 nucleotide sequence: TGTGCCAGCAGACTAGGGACTAGCGGGGCCGGTGAGCAGTTCTTC.

The sample holds a few counts of this clonotype. The rearrangement joins TRBV20-1 to TRBJ2-5, with TRBD2 identical over 13 bases. CDR3 length: 14 residues. Looked up from germline, CDR1 is DFQATT and CDR2 is SNEGSKA (reference sequence). V was pared by 5 bases and J by 2 bases, with 2 bases of the junction left unmatched. CDR3 DNA sequence: TGCAGTGCTTGGACTAGCGGGGGACAAGAGACCCAGTACTTC. This codes for CSAWTSGGQETQYF.

V and J are TRBV20-1 and TRBJ2-7; 9 bases match TRBD1. The ends lost 6 bases at V and 3 bases at J; junction bases unmatched: 6. CDR1 and CDR2 (germline): DFQATT, SNEGSKA (reference sequence). CDR3 length: 13 amino acids. CDR3 DNA: TGCAGTGCAGAACAGGGGGCGAGCTACGAGCAGTACTTC. Its protein product is CSAEQGASYEQYF.

V is TRBV7-2 and J is TRBJ2-2; possibly TRBD2 for D (6 bases). The CDR3 length is 16 residues. Germline V gene data show CDR1 as SGHTA and CDR2 as FQGNSA. Between the trimmed V and J ends, which lost 2 bases and 5 bases, there was a span of 15 bases. CDR3 sequence reads: CASSLTDAGRTGELFF. DNA of the CDR3: TGTGCCAGCAGCTTAACCGACGCGGGGAGAACCGGGGAGCTGTTTTTT. The variable domain in full, completed from reference TRBV7-2 and TRBJ2-2, reads GAGVSQSPSNKVTEKGKDVELRCDPISGHTALYWYRQSLGQGLEFLIYFQGNSAPDKSGLPSDRFSAERTGGSVSTLTIQRTQQEDSAVYLCASSLTDAGRTGELFFGEGSRLTVL.

This clonotype was recorded a few times. The chain recombines TRBV25-1 with TRBJ2-4; 9 bases map to TRBD2. The germline V gene encodes CDR1 MGHDK and CDR2 SYGVNS. The CDR3 has 14 residues. Trimming at V came to 4 bases and at J to 10 bases, leaving 8 bases not matched to a gene. As DNA, the CDR3 is TGTGCCAGCAGTGTGGATACTAGCGGGTTTATTCAGTACTTC. Its translation is CASSVDTSGFIQYF.

In this sample, this clonotype turned up a few times. At one of its ends the junction is not consistent with the germline gene, which may arise from a read error. The V and J genes are TRBV7-2 and TRBJ2-1; D is unresolved. Germline assignment: CDR1 SGHTA and CDR2 FQGNSA. This CDR3 is 11 amino acids long. CDR3 sequence: CASSLSGATVF. The CDR3 region has the DNA TGTGCCAGCAGCTTATCAGGAGCGACGGTCTTC.

This chain connects TRBV11-2 to TRBJ2-5; D possibly corresponds to TRBD1 (6 bases). Deletions cut 1 base from V and 2 bases from J, with 11 bases between. The CDR3 length is 15 residues. The germline gives CDR1 SGHAT, CDR2 FQNNGV. This CDR3 is CASSLAGVLQETQYF. In DNA, the CDR3 is TGTGCCAGCAGCTTAGCAGGGGTACTGCAAGAGACCCAGTACTTC.

This clonotype was seen only a few times. V gene TRBV12-3 or TRBV12-4 combines with J gene TRBJ2-1; 12 bases agree with TRBD2. The length of the CDR3 is 15 residues. The trim removed 4 bases at V and 3 bases at J, leaving 1 base unmatched. The CDR3 DNA is TGTGCCAGCAGTTGGACTAGCGGGGACTACAATGAGCAGTTCTTC. Its protein is CASSWTSGDYNEQFF.

This clonotype was detected only a few times. The chain carries TRBV3-1 and TRBJ2-4; TRBD2 aligns across 16 bases. Germline assignment: CDR1 LGHDT and CDR2 YNNKEL (reference sequence). Trimming removed 5 bases from V and 2 bases from J; junction bases left unmatched: 9. This CDR3 spans 19 amino acids. The CDR3 region has the DNA TGTGCCAGCAGCGTGGGACTAGCGGGGGGGCTTAAGACCAAAAACATTCAGTACTTC. Amino acid sequence: CASSVGLAGGLKTKNIQYF. Variable domain in full (rest from reference TRBV3-1 and TRBJ2-4): DTAVSQTPKYLVTQMGNDKSIKCEQNLGHDTMYWYKQDSKKFLKIMFSYNNKELIINETVPNRFSPKSPDKAHLNLHINSLELGDSAVYFCASSVGLAGGLKTKNIQYFGAGTRLSVL.

The CDR3 reads CASSREDFSGNTIYF. CDR3 DNA: TGTGCCAGCTCGCGGGAGGACTTCTCTGGAAACACCATATATTTT. The chain links TRBV7-8 to TRBJ1-3, with D unresolved. CDR1 and CDR2 (germline): SGHVS, FQNEAQ. CDR3 length: 15 amino acids. Trimming left V 8 bases short and J 0 bases short, with 14 bases between.

This clonotype was seen a handful of times. The genes are TRBV11-2 and TRBJ2-5; perhaps D is TRBD1 or TRBD2 (6 bases each). This CDR3 is built from 14 residues. Germline V CDR1 and CDR2: SGHAT, FQNNGV. V dropped 5 bases and J dropped 3 bases, with 13 bases sitting between them. This CDR3 reads CASSRGTKEETQYF. In DNA, the CDR3 is TGTGCCAGCAGCCGCGGGACAAAGGAAGAGACCCAGTACTTC.

This clonotype was counted ten times or more. The chain employs TRBV6-2 or TRBV6-3 and TRBJ2-3; D may match TRBD1 or TRBD2 (5 bases each). CDR1 MNHEY and CDR2 SVGEGT come from the germline V gene. Trimming removed 6 bases at V and 0 bases at J, with 13 bases between. The CDR3 contains 15 residues. The CDR3: CASRKDGASTDTQYF. The CDR3 coding sequence is TGTGCCAGCAGGAAAGACGGGGCTAGCACAGATACGCAGTATTTT.

This clonotype showed up just a few times. The chain is built from TRBV24-1 and TRBJ2-1, with D possibly TRBD2 on 5 matching bases. CDR1 and CDR2 (germline): KGHDR, SFDVKD. Deletions cut 3 bases from V and 13 bases from J, with 21 bases between. This CDR3 contains 15 residues. Written as DNA, the CDR3 is TGTGCCACCAGTGATGCCGGGGTTGGCCAGTTTTTACAGTTCTTC. This codes for CATSDAGVGQFLQFF.

In its sample, this clonotype was seen many times. The chain recombines TRBV29-1 with TRBJ2-5; possible D gene TRBD1, 6 bases. CDR3 length equals 12 residues. Trimming took 7 bases from V and 4 from J, leaving 13 bases between them. Germline-derived CDR1 and CDR2 are SQVTM and ANQGSEA. The CDR3 here is CSARSGAETQYF. The CDR3, as DNA: TGCAGCGCCAGGTCAGGGGCAGAGACCCAGTACTTC.

The chain links TRBV6-4 to TRBJ2-1, with TRBD2 matching 12 bases. This CDR3 is built from 15 residues. Germline V gene sequence: CDR1 MRHNA, CDR2 SNTAGT. V lost 4 bases to trimming and J lost 7 bases; unmatched junction nucleotides: 5. CDR3 amino acids: CASSATSGSRNEQFF. CDR3 nucleotides: TGTGCCAGCAGTGCGACTAGCGGGAGTAGAAATGAGCAGTTCTTC.

This clonotype showed up just a few times. The genes are TRBV7-2 and TRBJ2-1; D may match TRBD1 or TRBD2 (6 bases each). Germline V CDR1 and CDR2: SGHTA, FQGNSA. CDR3 length equals 15 residues. V dropped 2 bases and J dropped 2 bases, with 10 bases sitting between them. The CDR3 nucleotides are TGTGCCAGCAGCTTACTGGGGGGCACCTACAATGAGCAGTTCTTC. The encoded protein is CASSLLGGTYNEQFF. Drawing the rest from reference TRBV7-2 and TRBJ2-1, the complete variable domain is GAGVSQSPSNKVTEKGKDVELRCDPISGHTALYWYRQSLGQGLEFLIYFQGNSAPDKSGLPSDRFSAERTGGSVSTLTIQRTQQEDSAVYLCASSLLGGTYNEQFFGPGTRLTVL.

The rearrangement links TRBV7-2 to TRBJ2-3; 8 bases match TRBD2. Per germline, CDR1 SGHTA and CDR2 FQGNSA. The CDR3 spans 15 residues. The trim removed 7 bases at V and 3 bases at J, leaving 9 bases unmatched. CDR3 nucleotides: TGTGCCAGCATGCTTATAGCGGGACGAACAGATACGCAGTATTTT. Translation gives CASMLIAGRTDTQYF.

The V call is TRBV5-8, the J call TRBJ2-1, with TRBD2 identical over 8 bases. The CDR3 is 16 residues long. The germline V gene has CDR1 SGHTS and CDR2 YDEGEE. The V gene end was trimmed by 3 bases and the J gene end by 2 bases; junction bases not matched to a gene: 7. The CDR3, as DNA: TGTGCCAGCAGCTCCGGAGCGGGGGTCGCCTACAATGAGCAGTTCTTC. Its protein product is CASSSGAGVAYNEQFF.

This clonotype showed up just a few times. This chain uses TRBV10-3 with TRBJ2-5, with unresolved D. This CDR3 is built from 13 residues. V was shortened by 5 bases and J by 4 bases, with 11 bases between the two germline ends. In germline, CDR1 is ENHRY, CDR2 SYGVKD. This CDR3 reads CAISQTKRETQYF. The CDR3 region has the DNA TGTGCCATCAGTCAAACTAAGCGAGAGACCCAGTACTTC.

This clonotype came up a few times. The chain recombines TRBV7-8 with TRBJ2-1, with 9 bases matching TRBD1. Unmatched junction bases numbered 13, after V lost 1 base and J lost 9 bases. The CDR3 has 17 amino acids. Germline lookup yields CDR1 SGHVS and CDR2 FQNEAQ. In nucleotides, the CDR3 is TGTGCCAGCAGCTTAGTTCCACAGGGGGCGTCCTCAGGTGAGCAGTTCTTC. Protein: CASSLVPQGASSGEQFF. The full variable domain, rest sourced from reference TRBV7-8 and TRBJ2-1, is GAGVSQSPRYKVAKRGQDVALRCDPISGHVSLFWYQQALGQGPEFLTYFQNEAQLDKSGLPSDRFFAERPEGSVSTLKIQRTQQEDSAVYLCASSLVPQGASSGEQFFGPGTRLTVL.

The chain has TRBV5-1 and TRBJ1-6; D unresolved. The germline V gene encodes CDR1 SGHRS and CDR2 YFSETQ. The CDR3 sequence is 13 residues long. The V and J ends lost 3 bases and 7 bases respectively, with 8 bases between them. CDR3 DNA sequence: TGCGCCAGCAGCTCCGGTATGAATTCACCCCTCCACTTT. Amino acids: CASSSGMNSPLHF.